Described below is a single T cell receptor (beta chain) sequence and its context. Antigen unknown. For a few donor pairs, CD4+ naive/memory and CD8+ naive/effector-memory/TEMRA unstimulated subsets were also sequenced. Produced via immunoSEQ multiplex PCR; TCRdb's table is partial and in-frame only. Of about 63,000 clones in the sample, roughly 80% were seen once. These data are taken from a study of siplizumab effects on memory and regulatory T cells. Study-level findings and limits: The study found naive T cells seemingly more diverse than memory cells and seemingly major alloresponse contributors. Proliferating siplizumab-cultured Tregs lacked confirmed suppressive function. Alloreactive sequences traceable to unstimulated CD4+ memory cells declined significantly under siplizumab.

Germline CDR1 and CDR2: SGHNT and YENEEA. The CDR3 is 14 amino acids. Between the trimmed V and J ends, which lost 1 base and 6 bases, there was a span of 9 bases. This TCR was sampled from a human donor in good health. The chain carries TRBV11-3 and TRBJ2-2; tentatively, D is TRBD2 (5 bases). Sequenced input: memory CD4+ T cells sorted from blood. CDR3 protein: CASSLAREAGELFF. The CDR3 DNA reads TGTGCCAGCAGCTTAGCCCGGGAAGCCGGGGAGCTGTTTTTT.